The 23 T cell receptor beta chains below come from one sample, sequenced in a study of cytomegalovirus exposure and HLA in healthy donors. PCR was performed using 60 Vbeta and 13 Jbeta primers. This table comes from immunoSEQ multiplex PCR, and its TCRdb copy is limited to in-frame clones, with some not included. Here the sample table reports roughly 71,000 clones. The sample consisted of PBMCs. These receptors came from a middle-aged woman in good health and CMV-seropositive.

The rearrangement uses TRBV27 and TRBJ1-1; 10 nucleotides agree with TRBD1. The ends lost 2 bases at V and 1 base at J; junction bases unmatched: 4. This CDR3 is built from 16 residues. Germline V gene sequence: CDR1 MNHEY, CDR2 SMNVEV (reference sequence). The CDR3 sequence: CASSLTRDRGNTEAFF. CDR3 nucleotide sequence: TGTGCCAGCAGTTTAACCCGGGACAGGGGGAACACTGAAGCTTTCTTT.

The genes are TRBV10-2 and TRBJ2-3; D might be TRBD2 (6 bases). Per the germline V gene, CDR1 is WSHSY and CDR2 is SAAADI. This CDR3 contains 15 residues. V lost 3 bases and J lost 0, with 10 bases in between. The CDR3 DNA reads as TGCGCCAGCAGTGATGGCGGGGCTAGCACAGATACGCAGTATTTT. This encodes CASSDGGASTDTQYF.

The chain employs TRBV5-1 and TRBJ2-1; 14 nucleotides match TRBD2. This CDR3 region has 16 residues. Germline lookup yields CDR1 SGHRS and CDR2 YFSETQ. J gave up 7 bases and V 4 bases, and 7 bases lay outside the gene matches. CDR3 DNA sequence: TGCGCCAGCAGCCCAGGACTAGCGGGAGGAAGGAATGAGCAGTTCTTC. Its protein is CASSPGLAGGRNEQFF.

The genes are TRBV18 and TRBJ1-5; D perhaps matches TRBD1 (5 bases). The V and J ends lost 1 base and 4 bases respectively, with 14 bases between them. In germline, CDR1 is KGHSH, CDR2 LQKENI. CDR3 size: 16 residues. Here the CDR3 reads CASSPLGHRSNQPQHF. CDR3 in DNA: TGTGCCAGCTCACCACTTGGACATAGGTCGAATCAGCCCCAGCATTTT.

The chain employs TRBV6-1 and TRBJ1-1, with 7 positions matching TRBD1. J was trimmed by 0 bases and V by 5 bases; bases with no gene match: 3. The CDR3 is made up of 14 amino acids. CDR1 MNHNS and CDR2 SASEGT come from the germline V gene. CDR3 protein: CASSTGQMNTEAFF. In DNA form, the CDR3 reads TGTGCCAGCAGTACGGGACAGATGAACACTGAAGCTTTCTTT.

The rearrangement links TRBV6-5 to TRBJ2-1; 11 positions agree with TRBD2. Unmatched junction bases numbered 8, after V lost 2 bases and J lost 8 bases. The germline CDR1 and CDR2 sequences are MNHEY and SVGAGI. CDR3 length: 16 amino acids. DNA of the CDR3: TGTGCCAGCAGTTACGTCACTAGCGGGAGTGGGTATGAGCAGTTCTTC. It specifies CASSYVTSGSGYEQFF.

The chain is built from TRBV5-5 and TRBJ2-3, with 12 bases that match TRBD1. The germline CDR1 and CDR2 sequences are SGHKS and YYEKEE (reference sequence). There are 16 residues in the CDR3. The V segment lost 0 bases and the J segment 3 bases; nucleotides outside the gene matches: 2. CDR3 sequence (DNA): TGTGCCAGCAGCTTGGGGGGACAGGGGGCAACAGATACGCAGTATTTT. This gives the protein CASSLGGQGATDTQYF.

This chain uses TRBV18 with TRBJ1-3, with TRBD1 as a possible D gene (5 bases). The CDR3 spans 15 residues. CDR1 is KGHSH and CDR2 is LQKENI in the germline V gene. Trimming removed 3 bases from V and 15 bases from J, with 24 bases in between. This CDR3 is CASSPNQPLGAAEYF. For the CDR3, the DNA is TGTGCCAGCTCACCGAACCAGCCTTTAGGGGCAGCCGAATATTTT.

The J gene is TRBJ1-1, the V gene TRBV4-3; D might be TRBD1 (6 bases). The V and J ends lost 5 bases and 1 base respectively, with 8 bases between them. This CDR3 has 13 residues. From germline, CDR1 is LGHNA and CDR2 YSLEER. In DNA form, the CDR3 reads TGCGCCAGCAGCTTACAGGGGAACACTGAAGCTTTCTTT. Encoded protein: CASSLQGNTEAFF.

The chain joins TRBV19 to TRBJ1-1; D not certain. This CDR3 is 13 amino acids long. Germline V CDR1 and CDR2: LNHDA, SQIVND (reference sequence). The V and J ends lost 3 bases and 1 base respectively, with 6 bases between them. The CDR3 here is CASSMYRNTEAFF. DNA of the CDR3: TGTGCCAGTAGTATGTACAGGAACACTGAAGCTTTCTTT.

This chain's CDR3 is CASSPSPGSEAFF. The CDR3 DNA reads TGTGCCAGCTCACCAAGTCCCGGGTCTGAAGCTTTCTTT. The chain recombines TRBV18 with TRBJ1-1, with unresolved D. This CDR3 has 13 residues. Germline V CDR1 and CDR2: KGHSH, LQKENI. The ends were cut back, 2 bases at V and 6 bases at J, with 10 bases in the middle.

The genes are TRBV15 and TRBJ2-2; 8 nucleotides line up with TRBD2. The CDR3 covers 18 residues. V gave up 1 base and J gave up 1 base; unmatched junction bases: 8. CDR1 LNHNV and CDR2 YYDKDF come from the germline V gene (reference sequence). The CDR3 region is CATSRVSGGVKNTGELFF. DNA of the CDR3: TGTGCCACCAGCAGAGTTTCGGGAGGGGTAAAGAACACCGGGGAGCTGTTTTTT.

CDR3 sequence (DNA): TGTGCCAGCAGCGTTATAGCGGGGGATGAGCAGTTCTTC. This gives the protein CASSVIAGDEQFF. This sequence joins TRBV9 and TRBJ2-1; 9 bases agree with TRBD2. CDR1 is SGDLS and CDR2 is YYNGEE in the germline V gene. Unmatched junction bases numbered 2, after V lost 2 bases and J lost 8 bases. The CDR3 length is 13 residues.

The V call is TRBV28, the J call TRBJ1-6; tentatively, D is TRBD1 (5 bases). V was trimmed by 4 bases and J by 9 bases, leaving 19 bases between them. CDR3 size: 16 residues. Germline V gene sequence: CDR1 MDHEN, CDR2 SYDVKM. The CDR3 protein is CASSYDPFNGGSPLHF. The DNA of the CDR3 is TGTGCCAGCAGTTACGACCCGTTTAACGGGGGTTCACCCCTCCACTTT.

The chain carries TRBV5-1 and TRBJ2-5, with D perhaps matching TRBD2 (6 bases). Trimming left V 0 bases short and J 5 bases short, with 14 bases between. Germline CDR1 SGHRS, CDR2 YFSETQ. There are 15 residues in the CDR3. The CDR3 loop reads CASSLAGGEGETQYF. As DNA, the CDR3 is TGCGCCAGCAGCTTGGCCGGGGGAGAGGGGGAGACCCAGTACTTC.

This chain joins TRBV7-8 and TRBJ2-7; 9 positions agree with TRBD2. The junction had 8 bases not matched to a gene; V was cut back by 0 bases and J by 2 bases. Looked up from germline, CDR1 is SGHVS and CDR2 is FQNEAQ. This CDR3 contains 17 residues. CDR3 nucleotides: TGTGCCAGCAGCTTAGCCCTAGCGGGGATAAAAACCTACGAGCAGTACTTC. Translated: CASSLALAGIKTYEQYF.

This chain connects TRBV7-7 to TRBJ2-7, with D unresolved. The CDR3 contains 14 residues. With 5 bases removed from V and 5 bases from J, the gap between germline ends came to 16 bases. The germline V gene encodes CDR1 SSHAT and CDR2 FNYEAQ (reference sequence). CDR3 amino acids: CASSPDGEVHEQYF. The CDR3 DNA reads TGTGCCAGCAGCCCCGATGGAGAGGTCCACGAGCAGTACTTC.

The chain is built from TRBV4-2 and TRBJ2-3; possible D gene TRBD1, 6 bases. CDR1 is LGHNA, CDR2 YNFKEQ, per germline. Trimming cost V 0 bases and J 2 bases, with 12 bases left between them. This CDR3 is built from 16 residues. The CDR3 bases are TGTGCCAGCAGCCAAGACTCTAACAGGGCCACAGATACGCAGTATTTT. Translation gives CASSQDSNRATDTQYF.

The chain combines TRBV7-2 with TRBJ2-2, with 9 positions matching TRBD2. V lost 2 bases and J lost 5; bases outside the gene matches: 9. This CDR3 comprises 17 residues. The germline CDR1 and CDR2 sequences are SGHTA and FQGNSA. The CDR3 nucleotides are TGTGCCAGCAGCTTATCTGGCGGGGGGGCCCGAACCGGGGAGCTGTTTTTT. This codes for CASSLSGGGARTGELFF.

This chain uses TRBV7-2 with TRBJ1-2; a weak D match, TRBD1 (5 bases). The germline CDR1 and CDR2 sequences are SGHTA and FQGNSA. Trimming stripped 4 bases from V and 1 base from J, with 13 bases between. The CDR3 consists of 15 residues. In nucleotides, the CDR3 is TGTGCCAGCAGCTCTGACAGATCCTTTAACTATGGCTACACCTTC. It specifies CASSSDRSFNYGYTF.

This chain joins TRBV19 and TRBJ1-2; D remains unclear. CDR1 is LNHDA and CDR2 is SQIVND in the germline V gene (reference sequence). The ends were cut back, 1 base at V and 7 bases at J, with 10 bases in the middle. This CDR3 is built from 13 residues. The CDR3 nucleotides read TGTGCCAGTAGTATAGGAGGGCTTACTGGCTACACCTTC. This translates into CASSIGGLTGYTF. The entire variable domain, with the rest obtained from reference TRBV19 and TRBJ1-2, is as follows: DGGITQSPKYLFRKEGQNVTLSCEQNLNHDAMYWYRQDPGQGLRLIYYSQIVNDFQKGDIAEGYSVSREKKESFPLTVTSAQKNPTAFYLCASSIGGLTGYTFGSGTRLTVV.

The chain is built from TRBV9 and TRBJ1-1; D unclear. Trimming took off 0 bases at V and 5 bases at J, with 8 bases between the two ends. This CDR3 is built from 13 residues. Germline lookup yields CDR1 SGDLS and CDR2 YYNGEE. The CDR3 reads CASSVGSKTEAFF. In DNA, the CDR3 is TGTGCCAGCAGCGTAGGCAGTAAAACTGAAGCTTTCTTT.

J is TRBJ2-6 and V is TRBV18; a possible D gene is TRBD1 (5 bases). Trimming removed 5 bases at V and 0 bases at J, with 8 bases between. The CDR3 runs to 15 residues. The germline CDR1 and CDR2 sequences are KGHSH and LQKENI. The CDR3 is CASSSRGSGANVLTF. In DNA form, the CDR3 reads TGTGCCAGCTCATCAAGGGGCTCTGGGGCCAACGTCCTGACTTTC. The full variable domain, rest sourced from reference TRBV18 and TRBJ2-6, is NAGVMQNPRHLVRRRGQEARLRCSPMKGHSHVYWYRQLPEEGLKFMVYLQKENIIDESGMPKERFSAEFPKEGPSILRIQQVVRGDSAAYFCASSSRGSGANVLTFGAGSRLTVL.